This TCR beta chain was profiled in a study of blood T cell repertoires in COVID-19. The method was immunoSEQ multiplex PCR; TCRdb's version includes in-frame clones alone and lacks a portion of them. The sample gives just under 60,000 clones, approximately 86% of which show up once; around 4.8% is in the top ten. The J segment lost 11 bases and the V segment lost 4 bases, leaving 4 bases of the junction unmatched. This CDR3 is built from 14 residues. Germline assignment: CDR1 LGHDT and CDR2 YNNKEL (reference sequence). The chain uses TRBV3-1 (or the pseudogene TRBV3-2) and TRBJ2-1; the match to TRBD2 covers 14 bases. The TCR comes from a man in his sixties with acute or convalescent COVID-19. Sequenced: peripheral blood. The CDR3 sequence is CASSPRLAGGQQFF. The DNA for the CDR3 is TGTGCCAGCAGCCCTCGACTAGCGGGAGGGCAGCAGTTCTTC.